This T cell receptor (beta chain) was documented in a study of cytomegalovirus exposure and HLA in healthy donors. At the level of the study: A subsequent analysis reported that the 120 or so validation repertoires were produced on the same platform that had also been used for the roughly 710 first-cohort repertoires. Study outcomes and limitations: Accounts indicate the classifier identified cytomegalovirus status with strong specificity and sensitivity. The listing of roughly 160 TCR beta chains classed them as cytomegalovirus-associated. In vitro data verified a few CMV-associated chains as specific for CMV antigens.

Per germline, CDR1 SGHTA and CDR2 FQGNSA. The CDR3 has 15 residues. V was cut by 5 bases and J by 3 bases, with 13 bases left in between. The repertoire was sequenced with immunoSEQ multiplex PCR; TCRdb's copy has only in-frame clones and lacks some. The table shows about 98,000 clones, with roughly 89% occurring only once. A word on this clone: The antigen remains unidentified.

The V and J genes are TRBV7-2 and TRBJ1-4, with TRBD1 as a possible D gene (6 bases). The TCR comes from a woman aged 25 to 39 in good health and CMV-seronegative. The sample was PBMCs. The CDR3 loop reads CASSHTGHSNEKLFF. The DNA of the CDR3 is TGTGCCAGCAGCCATACGGGACACTCTAATGAAAAACTGTTTTTT.